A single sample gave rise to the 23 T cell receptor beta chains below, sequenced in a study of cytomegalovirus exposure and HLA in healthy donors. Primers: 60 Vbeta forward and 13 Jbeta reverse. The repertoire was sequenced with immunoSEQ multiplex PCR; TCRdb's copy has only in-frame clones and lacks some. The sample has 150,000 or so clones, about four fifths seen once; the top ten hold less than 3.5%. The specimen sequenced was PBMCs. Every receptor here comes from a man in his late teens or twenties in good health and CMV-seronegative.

CDR3: CASSQDLGLPGGVRADTGELFF. CDR3 nucleotide sequence: TGCGCCAGCAGCCAAGATCTTGGATTGCCTGGCGGGGTCCGAGCGGACACCGGGGAGCTGTTTTTT. The chain employs TRBV4-3 and TRBJ2-2, with a possible D match to TRBD2 (6 bases). Trimming took off 0 bases at V and 3 bases at J, with 29 bases between the two ends. The CDR3 spans 22 residues. Germline-derived CDR1 and CDR2 are LGHNA and YSLEER.

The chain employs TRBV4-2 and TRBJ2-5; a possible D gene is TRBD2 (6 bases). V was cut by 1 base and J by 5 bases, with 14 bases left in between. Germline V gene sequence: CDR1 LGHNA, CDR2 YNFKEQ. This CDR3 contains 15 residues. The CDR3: CASSQGEAGRETQYF. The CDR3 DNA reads TGTGCCAGCAGCCAAGGGGAAGCGGGTAGGGAGACCCAGTACTTC.

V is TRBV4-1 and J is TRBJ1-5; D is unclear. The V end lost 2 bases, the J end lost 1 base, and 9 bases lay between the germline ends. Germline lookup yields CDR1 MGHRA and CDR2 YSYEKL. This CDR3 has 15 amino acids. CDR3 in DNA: TGCGCCAGCAGCCAACCTAGGGAGAGCAATCAGCCCCAGCATTTT. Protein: CASSQPRESNQPQHF.

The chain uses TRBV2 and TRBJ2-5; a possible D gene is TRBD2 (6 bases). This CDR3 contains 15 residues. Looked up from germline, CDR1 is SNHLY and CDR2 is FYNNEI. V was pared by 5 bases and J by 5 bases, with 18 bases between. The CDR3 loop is CASSTPGTPGETQYF. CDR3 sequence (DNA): TGTGCCAGCAGTACCCCCGGGACTCCGGGGGAGACCCAGTACTTC. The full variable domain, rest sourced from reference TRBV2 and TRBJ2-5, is EPEVTQTPSHQVTQMGQEVILRCVPISNHLYFYWYRQILGQKVEFLVSFYNNEISEKSEIFDDQFSVERPDGSNFTLKIRSTKLEDSAMYFCASSTPGTPGETQYFGPGTRLLVL.

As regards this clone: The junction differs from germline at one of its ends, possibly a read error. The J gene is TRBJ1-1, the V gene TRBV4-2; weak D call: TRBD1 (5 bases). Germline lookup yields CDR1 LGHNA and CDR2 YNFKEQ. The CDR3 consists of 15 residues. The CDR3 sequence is CANSQDYRDFTGAFF. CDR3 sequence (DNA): TGTGCCAACAGCCAAGACTACCGGGACTTTACCGGAGCTTTCTTT.

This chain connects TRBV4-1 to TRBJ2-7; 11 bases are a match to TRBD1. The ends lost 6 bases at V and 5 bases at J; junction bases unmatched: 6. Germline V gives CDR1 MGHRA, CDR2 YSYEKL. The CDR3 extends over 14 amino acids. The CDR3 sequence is CASRPPGQGDEQYF. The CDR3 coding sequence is TGCGCCAGCAGACCTCCGGGACAGGGGGACGAGCAGTACTTC.

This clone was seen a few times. CDR3 amino acids: CASSYYALPKTQYF. DNA for the CDR3: TGTGCCAGCAGTTACTACGCACTCCCCAAGACCCAGTACTTC. V gene TRBV6-7 combines with J gene TRBJ2-5; D is ambiguous. TRBV6-7 is flagged as an ORF with uncertain function. The CDR3 is made up of 14 amino acids. Trimming removed 1 base from V and 6 bases from J, with 12 bases in between.

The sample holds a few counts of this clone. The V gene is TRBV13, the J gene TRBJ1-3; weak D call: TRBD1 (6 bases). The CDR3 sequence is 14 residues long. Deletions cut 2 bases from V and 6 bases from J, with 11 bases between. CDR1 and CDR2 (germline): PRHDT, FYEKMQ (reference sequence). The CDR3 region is CASSLNPGENTIYF. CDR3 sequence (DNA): TGTGCCAGCAGCTTAAACCCAGGGGAAAACACCATATATTTT.

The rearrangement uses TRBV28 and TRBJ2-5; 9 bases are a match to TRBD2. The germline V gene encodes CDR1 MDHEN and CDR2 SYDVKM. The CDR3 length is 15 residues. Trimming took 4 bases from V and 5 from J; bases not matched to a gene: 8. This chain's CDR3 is CASSSPAGGGETQYF. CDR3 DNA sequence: TGTGCCAGCAGTTCCCCAGCGGGGGGAGGGGAGACCCAGTACTTC.

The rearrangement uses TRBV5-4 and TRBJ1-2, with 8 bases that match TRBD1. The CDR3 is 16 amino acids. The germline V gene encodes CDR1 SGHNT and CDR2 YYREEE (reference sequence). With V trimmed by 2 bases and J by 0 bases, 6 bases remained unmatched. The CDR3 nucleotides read TGTGCCAGCAGCTTAGACAGGGGACTTACTAACTATGGCTACACCTTC. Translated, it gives CASSLDRGLTNYGYTF.

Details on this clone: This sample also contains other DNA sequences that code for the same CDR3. The CDR3 DNA is TGTGCCAGCAGAAGGGGACAGGGGGAGACCCAGTACTTC. Translated, it gives CASRRGQGETQYF. J is TRBJ2-5 and V is TRBV27; 10 bases align to TRBD1. Trimming cost V 6 bases and J 5 bases; bases outside gene matches: 3. CDR3 size: 13 residues. Per the germline V gene, CDR1 is MNHEY and CDR2 is SMNVEV (reference sequence).

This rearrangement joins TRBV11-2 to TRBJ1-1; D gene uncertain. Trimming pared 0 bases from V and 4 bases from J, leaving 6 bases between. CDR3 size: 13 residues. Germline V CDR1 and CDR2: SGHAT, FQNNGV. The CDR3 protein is CASSLERGTEAFF. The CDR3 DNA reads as TGTGCCAGCAGCTTAGAACGGGGCACTGAAGCTTTCTTT.

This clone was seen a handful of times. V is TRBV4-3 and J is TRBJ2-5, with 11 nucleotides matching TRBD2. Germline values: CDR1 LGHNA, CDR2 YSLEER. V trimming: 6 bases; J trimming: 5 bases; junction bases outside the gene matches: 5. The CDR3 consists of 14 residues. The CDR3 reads CASRLLAGDETQYF. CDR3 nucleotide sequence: TGCGCCAGCAGATTACTAGCGGGGGACGAGACCCAGTACTTC.

CDR3 DNA sequence: TGTGCCAGCAGTGTCGACAGGGGCGAGCAGTACGTC. As protein: CASSVDRGEQYV. The chain joins TRBV2 to TRBJ2-7; 8 nucleotides match TRBD1. The germline V gene encodes CDR1 SNHLY and CDR2 FYNNEI. V shed 4 bases and J 6 bases; nucleotides not matched to a gene: 2. CDR3 length: 12 residues.

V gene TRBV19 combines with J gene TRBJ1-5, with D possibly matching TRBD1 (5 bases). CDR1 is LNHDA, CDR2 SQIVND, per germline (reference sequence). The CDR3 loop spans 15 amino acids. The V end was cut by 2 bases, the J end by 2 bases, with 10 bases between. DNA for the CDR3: TGTGCCAGTAGTATAAAAGGCAGGGGCAATCAGCCCCAGCATTTT. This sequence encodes CASSIKGRGNQPQHF.

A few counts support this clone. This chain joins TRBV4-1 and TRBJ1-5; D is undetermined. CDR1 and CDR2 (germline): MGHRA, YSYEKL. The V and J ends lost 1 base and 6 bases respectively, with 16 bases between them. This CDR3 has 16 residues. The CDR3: CASSQGRGYVGQPQHF. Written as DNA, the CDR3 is TGCGCCAGCAGCCAAGGTCGAGGGTACGTTGGTCAGCCCCAGCATTTT.

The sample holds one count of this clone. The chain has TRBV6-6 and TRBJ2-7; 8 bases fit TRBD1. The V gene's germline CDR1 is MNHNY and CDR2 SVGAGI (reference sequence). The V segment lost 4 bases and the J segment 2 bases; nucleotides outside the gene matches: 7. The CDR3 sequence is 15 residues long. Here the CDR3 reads CASSSADRGTYEQYF. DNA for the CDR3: TGTGCCAGCAGTTCCGCTGACAGGGGAACCTACGAGCAGTACTTC.

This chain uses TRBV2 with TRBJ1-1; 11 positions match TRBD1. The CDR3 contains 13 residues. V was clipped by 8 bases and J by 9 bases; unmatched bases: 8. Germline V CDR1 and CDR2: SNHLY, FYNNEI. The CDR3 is CASVGDRGSQAFF. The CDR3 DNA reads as TGTGCCAGCGTGGGGGACAGGGGGTCTCAAGCTTTCTTT.

The CDR3 coding sequence is TGTGCCAGCAGCCTAAGTCTAGCGAGCTCCTACAATGAGCAGTTCTTC. Its protein is CASSLSLASSYNEQFF. The chain is built from TRBV5-4 and TRBJ2-1, with a possible D match to TRBD2 (6 bases). V lost 4 bases, J lost 0 bases, and 14 bases lay in between. The germline CDR1 and CDR2 sequences are SGHNT and YYREEE (reference sequence). The length of the CDR3 is 16 residues.

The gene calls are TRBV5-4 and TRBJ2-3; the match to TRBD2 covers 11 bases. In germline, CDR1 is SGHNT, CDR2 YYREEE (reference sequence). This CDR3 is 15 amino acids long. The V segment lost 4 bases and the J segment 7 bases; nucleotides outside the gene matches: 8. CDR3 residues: CASSDLAGGPNTQYF. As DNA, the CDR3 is TGTGCCAGCAGCGACCTAGCGGGGGGACCTAATACGCAGTATTTT.

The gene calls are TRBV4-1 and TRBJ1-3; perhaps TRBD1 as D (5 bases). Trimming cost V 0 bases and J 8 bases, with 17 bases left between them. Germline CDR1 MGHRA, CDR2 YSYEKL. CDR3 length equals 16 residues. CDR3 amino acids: CASSQDPARVYDTIYF. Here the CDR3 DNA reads TGCGCCAGCAGCCAAGATCCCGCCAGGGTATATGACACCATATATTTT.

The CDR3 here is CASSQETANTGELFF. As DNA, the CDR3 is TGCGCCAGCAGCCAGGAAACAGCGAACACCGGGGAGCTGTTTTTT. J is TRBJ2-2 and V is TRBV4-3; D not certain. The germline V and J ends were trimmed by 3 bases and 0 bases, with 8 bases remaining between them. The germline gives CDR1 LGHNA, CDR2 YSLEER. This CDR3 is 15 amino acids long.

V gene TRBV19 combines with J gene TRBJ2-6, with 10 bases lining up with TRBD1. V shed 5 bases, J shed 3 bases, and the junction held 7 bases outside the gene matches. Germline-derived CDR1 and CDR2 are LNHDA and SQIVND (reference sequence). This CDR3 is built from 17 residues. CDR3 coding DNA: TGTGCCAGTAGTCCATGGGACAGGGGAGATGGGGCCAACGTCCTGACTTTC. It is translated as CASSPWDRGDGANVLTF. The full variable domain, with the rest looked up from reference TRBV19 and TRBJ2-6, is DGGITQSPKYLFRKEGQNVTLSCEQNLNHDAMYWYRQDPGQGLRLIYYSQIVNDFQKGDIAEGYSVSREKKESFPLTVTSAQKNPTAFYLCASSPWDRGDGANVLTFGAGSRLTVL.